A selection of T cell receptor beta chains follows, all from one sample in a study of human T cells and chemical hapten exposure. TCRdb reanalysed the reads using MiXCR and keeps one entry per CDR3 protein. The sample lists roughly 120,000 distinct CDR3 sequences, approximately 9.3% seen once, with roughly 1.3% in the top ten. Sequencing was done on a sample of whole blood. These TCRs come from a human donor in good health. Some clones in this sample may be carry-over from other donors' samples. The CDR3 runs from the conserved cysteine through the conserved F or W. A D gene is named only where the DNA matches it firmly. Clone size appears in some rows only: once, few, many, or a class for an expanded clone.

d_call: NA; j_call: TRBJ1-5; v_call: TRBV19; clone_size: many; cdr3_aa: CASSIDPNQPQHF; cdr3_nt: TGTGCCAGTAGTATAGATCCGAATCAGCCCCAGCATTTT
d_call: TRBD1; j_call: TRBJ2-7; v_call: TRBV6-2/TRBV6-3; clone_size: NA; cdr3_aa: CASSRGQHSYEQYF; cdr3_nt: TGTGCCAGCAGTCGGGGACAGCATTCCTACGAGCAGTACTTC
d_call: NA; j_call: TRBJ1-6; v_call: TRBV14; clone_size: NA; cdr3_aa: CASSQGQGLNSPLHF; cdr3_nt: TGTGCCAGCAGCCAAGGTCAGGGGTTGAATTCACCCCTCCACTTT
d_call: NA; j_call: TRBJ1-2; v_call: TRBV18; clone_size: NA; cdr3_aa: CASSPSDPSGYTF; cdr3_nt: TGTGCCAGCTCACCGTCCGACCCAAGCGGCTACACCTTC
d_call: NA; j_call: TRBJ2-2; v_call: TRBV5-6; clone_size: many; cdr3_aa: CASSLVGASNTGELFF; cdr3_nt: TGTGCCAGCAGCTTGGTAGGGGCCAGTAACACCGGGGAGCTGTTTTTT
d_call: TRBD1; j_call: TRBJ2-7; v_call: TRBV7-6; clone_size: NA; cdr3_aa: CASSPQGASSYEQYF; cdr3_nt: TGTGCCAGCAGCCCCCAGGGGGCTAGCTCCTACGAGCAGTACTTC
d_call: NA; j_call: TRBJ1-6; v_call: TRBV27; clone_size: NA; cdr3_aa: CASSITTVSYNSPLHF; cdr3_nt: TGTGCCAGCAGTATAACTACAGTGTCGTATAATTCACCCCTCCACTTT
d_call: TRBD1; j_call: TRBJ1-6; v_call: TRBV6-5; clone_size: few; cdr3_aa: CASSHRDRVDGSSPLHF; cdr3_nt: TGTGCCAGCAGTCACCGGGACAGGGTGGACGGTAGTTCACCCCTCCACTTT
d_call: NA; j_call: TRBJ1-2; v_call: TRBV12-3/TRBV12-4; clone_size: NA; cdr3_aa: CASSATGTDGYTF; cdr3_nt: TGTGCCAGCAGTGCAACAGGAACCGATGGCTACACCTTC
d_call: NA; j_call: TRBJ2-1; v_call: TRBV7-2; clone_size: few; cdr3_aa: CASRTGYNEQFF; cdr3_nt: TGTGCCAGCAGGACAGGTTACAATGAGCAGTTCTTC